This T cell receptor beta chain comes out of a study of cytomegalovirus exposure and HLA in healthy donors. General study results and limits: Some TCR beta chains (more than 150 of them) were listed as cytomegalovirus-associated. Several of the most significant clusters were apparently associated with common viral pathogens in a later analysis. It was reported that the classifier diagnosed cytomegalovirus status with high specificity and sensitivity in both the original and validation cohorts. For presence/absence analyses, sequencing depth was assumed to be roughly uniform across donors.

With 3 bases clipped from V and 3 bases from J, the junction kept 5 bases outside the gene matches. This CDR3 comprises 16 residues. CDR1 and CDR2 (germline): LNHNV, YYDKDF (reference sequence). Worth noting for this clone: Its antigen is as yet unknown.

The PCR had 60 Vbeta and 13 Jbeta primers. Method: immunoSEQ multiplex PCR; TCRdb's copy keeps in-frame clones and lacks some. This table holds some 69,000 clones, around 70% found once. V gene TRBV15 combines with J gene TRBJ2-2, with 9 bases that match TRBD1. The TCR comes from a male donor in good health and CMV-seropositive. The sample consisted of PBMCs. CDR3 sequence (DNA): TGTGCCACCAGCAGTACAGGGGGCGCGGACACCGGGGAGCTGTTTTTT. It specifies CATSSTGGADTGELFF.